The present T cell receptor beta chain was sequenced within a study of blood T cell repertoires in COVID-19. Clones were sequenced by immunoSEQ multiplex PCR, and TCRdb holds only the in-frame ones, with some missing. The table has some 65,000 clones, approximately 86% seen once. The sequence came from a man aged 35 to 55 with COVID-19, enrolled during active disease. Sequencing input: peripheral blood.

CDR3 sequence reads: CASSSSTTGTDTQYF. The CDR3 nucleotides read TGCGCCAGCAGCTCGTCAACGACAGGGACAGATACGCAGTATTTT. This chain links TRBV5-1 with TRBJ2-3; 7 bases match TRBD1. Trimming cost V 3 bases and J 3 bases; bases outside gene matches: 7. The germline CDR1 and CDR2 sequences are SGHRS and YFSETQ. CDR3 size: 15 residues. The full variable domain, rest sourced from reference TRBV5-1 and TRBJ2-3, is KAGVTQTPRYLIKTRGQQVTLSCSPISGHRSVSWYQQTPGQGLQFLFEYFSETQRNKGNFPGRFSGRQFSNSRSEMNVSTLELGDSALYLCASSSSTTGTDTQYFGPGTRLTVL.